One and the same sample provided the 23 T cell receptor beta chains below, sequenced in a study of beta chain features in type 1 diabetes. These receptors lack a known antigen. Study conclusions and caveats: When Type 1 diabetes patients were examined, their TCRB CDR3s proved moderately but significantly shorter in all four CD4+ subsets.

What was sequenced were expressed TCRB transcripts, since all of the isolated RNA had been reverse transcribed. Sequencing used immunoSEQ multiplex PCR; TCRdb keeps in-frame clones, though not all of them. The repertoire holds over 300,000 clones, 7% to 10% seen once, with 0.95% to 1.1% in the top ten. The specimen was central memory CD4+ T cells from blood. These receptors were collected from a man aged 30 to 39 with type 1 diabetes.

This chain connects TRBV21-1 to TRBJ2-7; the listed D gene, TRBD1, was not tested against the DNA. TRBV21-1 is recorded as a pseudogene. The CDR3 is 14 amino acids. This CDR3 reads CASSKGGSYYEQYF. The CDR3, as DNA: TGTGCCAGCAGCAAAGGGGGCAGCTATTACGAGCAGTACTTC.

There are a few counts of this clone. The J gene is TRBJ2-3, the V gene TRBV5-1; no reliable D call. The germline CDR1 and CDR2 sequences are SGHRS and YFSETQ. Trimming removed 3 bases from V and 6 bases from J, with 11 bases in between. CDR3 size: 13 residues. DNA of the CDR3: TGCGCCAGCAGCTGGGCCGGTTACGATACGCAGTATTTT. The encoded protein is CASSWAGYDTQYF.

In its sample, this clone was seen a few times. V and J are TRBV14 and TRBJ1-6; D unclear. Germline CDR1 and CDR2: SGHDN and FVKESK. The germline V and J ends were trimmed by 1 base and 7 bases, with 11 bases remaining between them. CDR3 length: 15 amino acids. The CDR3 here is CASSQVVGKNSPLHF. The CDR3, as DNA: TGTGCCAGCAGCCAAGTAGTAGGGAAGAATTCACCCCTCCACTTT.

This clone was detected only a few times. The V gene is TRBV7-2, the J gene TRBJ1-2; D unresolved. Germline lookup yields CDR1 SGHTA and CDR2 FQGNSA. The V end lost 2 bases, the J end lost 6 bases, and 4 bases lay between the germline ends. The CDR3 consists of 11 residues. The CDR3, as DNA: TGTGCCAGCAGCTTAAGGGATGGCTACACCTTC. This encodes CASSLRDGYTF.

V and J are TRBV28 and TRBJ1-2; perhaps TRBD1 as D (6 bases). V was shortened by 6 bases and J by 8 bases, with 19 bases between the two germline ends. CDR1 MDHEN and CDR2 SYDVKM come from the germline V gene. The CDR3 has 14 residues. The CDR3 is CASSRGGALEGYTF. The CDR3 DNA sequence: TGTGCCAGCAGCCGTGGGGGCGCATTAGAAGGCTACACCTTC.

This clone was found a few times. The chain joins TRBV14 to TRBJ2-3; D is possibly TRBD1 (5 bases). CDR3 length equals 17 residues. Germline loops: CDR1 SGHDN, CDR2 FVKESK. Trimming cost V 5 bases and J 0 bases, with 18 bases left between them. CDR3 loop: CASSEATAATSTDTQYF. The CDR3 DNA reads TGTGCCAGCAGCGAAGCGACAGCCGCTACTAGCACAGATACGCAGTATTTT.

The V gene is TRBV9, the J gene TRBJ2-7; the match to TRBD1 covers 8 bases. The V gene's germline CDR1 is SGDLS and CDR2 YYNGEE. The CDR3 extends over 15 amino acids. After removal of 3 bases from V and 1 base from J, the junction contained 6 bases not matched to a gene. The CDR3 bases are TGTGCCAGCAGCGCGGACAGGGCGACTTCCTACGAGCAGTACTTC. As protein: CASSADRATSYEQYF.

This clone was picked up a small number of times. The chain links TRBV7-2 to TRBJ2-3; D is undetermined. Germline assignment: CDR1 SGHTA and CDR2 FQGNSA. The germline V and J ends were trimmed by 6 bases and 5 bases, with 15 bases remaining between them. CDR3 length: 14 residues. CDR3 sequence (DNA): TGTGCCAGCAGTTCTCGAACACCCGGAGATACGCAGTATTTT. This gives the protein CASSSRTPGDTQYF.

This clone was counted between two and nine times. The chain employs TRBV7-9 and TRBJ2-5, with 8 positions matching TRBD2. This CDR3 comprises 13 residues. V trimming: 5 bases; J trimming: 7 bases; junction bases outside the gene matches: 6. Germline V lookup: CDR1 SEHNR, CDR2 FQNEAQ (reference sequence). In DNA form, the CDR3 reads TGTGCCAGCAGCCCGACCCTAGCGGGGACCCAGTACTTC. Its translation: CASSPTLAGTQYF.

The gene calls are TRBV4-3 and TRBJ1-2, with 8 bases identical to TRBD1. The V segment lost 4 bases and the J segment 2 bases; nucleotides outside the gene matches: 9. Germline lookup yields CDR1 LGHNA and CDR2 YSLEER. The CDR3 is 16 residues long. CDR3 in DNA: TGCGCCAGCAGCCCCCGACTCGGGACAGGAAACTATGGCTACACCTTC. This encodes CASSPRLGTGNYGYTF.

This chain uses TRBV6-5 with TRBJ1-5, with TRBD1 as a possible D gene (6 bases). The CDR3 is 15 amino acids. V lost 5 bases and J lost 6, with 17 bases in between. Germline V lookup: CDR1 MNHEY, CDR2 SVGAGI. CDR3 bases: TGTGCCAGCAGTCCCGGACAGATCGCTGGTCAGCCCCAGCATTTT. Amino acids: CASSPGQIAGQPQHF.

This clone has a handful of counts. This rearrangement joins TRBV19 to TRBJ2-1; tentative D call: TRBD2 (6 bases). Between the trimmed V and J ends, which lost 1 base and 7 bases, there was a span of 17 bases. The CDR3 sequence is 16 residues long. CDR1 LNHDA and CDR2 SQIVND come from the germline V gene (reference sequence). In nucleotides, the CDR3 is TGTGCCAGTAGTATAGTCCTGAGTAGCGGCCAGAATGAGCAGTTCTTC. Amino acid sequence: CASSIVLSSGQNEQFF.

The V and J genes are TRBV5-1 and TRBJ2-5; D is ambiguous. Trimming stripped 0 bases from V and 2 bases from J, with 8 bases between. Per germline, CDR1 SGHRS and CDR2 YFSETQ. CDR3 size: 14 residues. CDR3 coding DNA: TGCGCCAGCAGCTTGGCTACTGGACAAGAGACCCAGTACTTC. It is translated as CASSLATGQETQYF.

Many counts were recorded for this clone. The chain combines TRBV4-3 with TRBJ1-1; D is ambiguous. Germline CDR1 LGHNA, CDR2 YSLEER. There are 13 residues in the CDR3. The ends were cut back, 5 bases at V and 2 bases at J, with 9 bases in the middle. CDR3: CASSESLNTEAFF. CDR3 DNA sequence: TGCGCCAGCAGCGAGTCGTTAAACACTGAAGCTTTCTTT.

This clone was counted only a few times. The chain carries TRBV27 and TRBJ1-4; D is unclear. Germline V gene sequence: CDR1 MNHEY, CDR2 SMNVEV (reference sequence). The CDR3 has 13 amino acids. V was cut by 7 bases and J by 8 bases, with 14 bases left in between. The CDR3 sequence: CASKARSREKLFF. CDR3 nucleotides: TGTGCCAGCAAAGCCAGGTCTCGGGAAAAACTGTTTTTT.

This chain links TRBV7-9 with TRBJ1-6; 9 bases are shared with TRBD1. This CDR3 has 15 residues. V gave up 4 bases and J gave up 5 bases; unmatched junction bases: 3. Germline V gives CDR1 SEHNR, CDR2 FQNEAQ (reference sequence). This CDR3 is CASSSGTGNNSPLHF. Written as DNA, the CDR3 is TGTGCCAGCAGCTCAGGGACAGGGAATAATTCACCCCTCCACTTT.

This clone was seen a handful of times. This sequence joins TRBV2 and TRBJ2-5; D remains ambiguous. This CDR3 is built from 13 residues. Trimming removed 8 bases at V and 5 bases at J, with 15 bases between. Germline CDR1 is SNHLY and CDR2 is FYNNEI. The CDR3 coding sequence is TGTGCCAGCGGTTGGGTCGTGGGGGAGACCCAGTACTTC. Its translation is CASGWVVGETQYF.

This clone was seen more than once but under ten times. The genes are TRBV27 and TRBJ2-6; 9 positions match TRBD1. Looked up from germline, CDR1 is MNHEY and CDR2 is SMNVEV (reference sequence). Trimming at V came to 6 bases and at J to 3 bases, leaving 6 bases not matched to a gene. The CDR3 runs to 16 residues. The DNA of the CDR3 is TGTGCCAGCAGGGGGGACAGGGTGTATGGGGCCAACGTCCTGACTTTC. Protein sequence: CASRGDRVYGANVLTF.

This clone has a handful of counts. The chain couples TRBV28 to TRBJ1-2; TRBD1 agrees at 7 bases. V gave up 4 bases and J gave up 6 bases; unmatched junction bases: 14. The CDR3 is 16 amino acids. CDR1 and CDR2 (germline): MDHEN, SYDVKM. The DNA for the CDR3 is TGTGCCAGCAGTTCATACAGGGGAGGGAAGTTCGATGGCTACACCTTC. Translating it yields CASSSYRGGKFDGYTF.

This clone was detected many times. The J gene is TRBJ1-4, the V gene TRBV7-9; 7 positions agree with TRBD1. The germline V gene encodes CDR1 SEHNR and CDR2 FQNEAQ (reference sequence). CDR3 size: 14 residues. With 7 bases clipped from V and 8 bases from J, the junction kept 10 bases outside the gene matches. The DNA of the CDR3 is TGTGCCAGCATCTCCCCAGGGGGGCGAGAAAAACTGTTTTTT. Its translation is CASISPGGREKLFF. The variable domain in full, completed from reference TRBV7-9 and TRBJ1-4, reads DTGVSQNPRHKITKRGQNVTFRCDPISEHNRLYWYRQTLGQGPEFLTYFQNEAQLEKSRLLSDRFSAERPKGSFSTLEIQRTEQGDSAMYLCASISPGGREKLFFGSGTQLSVL.

The V gene is TRBV15, the J gene TRBJ1-2, with 8 bases identical to TRBD1. V was pared by 0 bases and J by 7 bases, with 1 base of the junction left unmatched. The CDR3 runs 13 residues. CDR1 and CDR2 (germline): LNHNV, YYDKDF (reference sequence). CDR3 in amino acids: CATSREDRAGYTF. The CDR3 DNA is TGTGCCACCAGCAGAGAGGACAGGGCTGGCTACACCTTC.

The chain carries TRBV2 and TRBJ2-7; D remains ambiguous. Trimming stripped 6 bases from V and 5 bases from J, with 17 bases between. In germline, CDR1 is SNHLY, CDR2 FYNNEI. The CDR3 contains 14 residues. In DNA form, the CDR3 reads TGTGCCAGCAGAGTTCAGATTATTCAAGACGAGCAGTACTTC. Its protein is CASRVQIIQDEQYF.

This clone was detected ten times or more. A junction end diverges from the germline sequence, so it may reflect a read error. V gene TRBV11-2 combines with J gene TRBJ2-3; D tentatively reads TRBD1 or TRBD2 (5 bases each). CDR1 and CDR2 from the germline V gene are SGHAT and FQNNGV. The CDR3 has 14 residues. Here the CDR3 reads CASRLEWGTDTQYF. CDR3 sequence (DNA): TGTGCCAGCAGATTAGAATGGGGGACAGATACGCAGTATTTT. Full variable domain (remainder filled in from reference TRBV11-2 and TRBJ2-3): EAGVAQSPRYKIIEKRQSVAFWCNPISGHATLYWYQQILGQGPKLLIQFQNNGVVDDSQLPKDRFSAERLKGVDSTLKIQPAKLEDSAVYLCASRLEWGTDTQYFGPGTRLTVL.